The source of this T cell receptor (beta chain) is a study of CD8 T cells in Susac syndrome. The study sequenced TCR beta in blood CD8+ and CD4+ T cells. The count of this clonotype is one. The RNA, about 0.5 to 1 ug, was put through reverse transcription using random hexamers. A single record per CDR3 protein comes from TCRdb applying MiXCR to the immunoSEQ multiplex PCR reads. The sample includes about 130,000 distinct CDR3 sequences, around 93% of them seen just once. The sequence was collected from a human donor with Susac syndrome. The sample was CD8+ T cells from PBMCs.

CDR3 in DNA: TGCAGCGTTGACAGGACTAGCGGGAACACAGATACGCAGTATTTT. Translating it yields CSVDRTSGNTDTQYF. The rearrangement joins TRBV29-1 to TRBJ2-3; 12 bases are shared with TRBD2. From germline, CDR1 is SQVTM and CDR2 ANQGSEA. The CDR3 sequence is 15 residues long. J was trimmed by 2 bases and V by 3 bases; bases with no gene match: 3.